This TCR beta chain comes out of a study of identical twins. Template switching introduced a universal primer site, and the cDNA bore unique molecular identifiers. TCRdb re-called the 5' RACE reads through MiXCR, storing one row per CDR3 protein. Here the sample spans under 1 million distinct CDR3 sequences, about 12% being singletons. As regards this clonotype: Its matching antigen is unknown.

Study-level findings and limits: Invariant T cells like MAIT and iNKT could partly confound the zero-insertion analyses. Whereas memory repertoires showed no such difference, abundant cord blood beta clonotypes carried fewer insertions.

CDR1 MGHRA and CDR2 YSYEKL come from the germline V gene. This CDR3 comprises 16 residues. V was cut by 4 bases and J by 0 bases, with 16 bases left in between. The data were also submitted as part of a second study, on yellow fever vaccine responses in identical twins.

The sequence came from a woman aged 18-29 years in good health. The chain recombines TRBV4-1 with TRBJ2-7; D gene unclear. The sample consisted of PBMCs. The CDR3 is CASSLESGRSSYEQYF. The CDR3 DNA reads as TGCGCCAGCAGCCTTGAATCCGGGCGAAGCTCCTACGAGCAGTACTTC.